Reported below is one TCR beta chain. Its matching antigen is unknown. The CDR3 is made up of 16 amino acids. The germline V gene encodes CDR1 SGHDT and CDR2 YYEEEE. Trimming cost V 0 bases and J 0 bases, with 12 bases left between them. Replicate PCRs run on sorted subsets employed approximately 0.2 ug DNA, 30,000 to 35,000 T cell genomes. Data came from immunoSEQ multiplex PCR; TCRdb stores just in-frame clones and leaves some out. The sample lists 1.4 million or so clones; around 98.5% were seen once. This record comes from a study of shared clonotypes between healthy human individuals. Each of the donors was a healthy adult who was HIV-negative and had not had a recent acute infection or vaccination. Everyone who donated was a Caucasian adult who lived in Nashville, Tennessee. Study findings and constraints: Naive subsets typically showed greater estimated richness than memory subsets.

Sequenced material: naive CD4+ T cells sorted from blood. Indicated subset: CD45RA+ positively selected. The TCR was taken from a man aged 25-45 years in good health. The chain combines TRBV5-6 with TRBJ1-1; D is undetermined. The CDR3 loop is CASSLGVLTMNTEAFF. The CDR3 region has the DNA TGTGCCAGCAGCTTGGGGGTTTTGACGATGAACACTGAAGCTTTCTTT.